This T cell receptor beta chain was recovered during a study of T-cell reconstitution after alpha-beta-depleted transplantation in children. Unique molecular identifiers were incorporated when the TCRbeta library was constructed. TCRdb re-derived calls from the PCR reads in MiXCR, one entry per CDR3 protein. Of 200,000 to 250,000 distinct CDR3 sequences in the sample, roughly 10% are singletons; the top ten hold about 28%. Note on this clonotype: The antigen is undetermined.

V dropped 6 bases and J dropped 8 bases, with 35 bases sitting between them. Germline assignment: CDR1 DFQATT and CDR2 SNEGSKA (reference sequence). The CDR3 has 19 amino acids. Study outcomes and limitations: The main origin of T-cell counts and diversity one year after transplant was newly produced T cells. In some patients, recipient T cells and intrathymic progenitors surviving conditioning explained high day-60 diversity. Roughly two months post-transplant, alpha-beta T cells reportedly originated from several hundred graft clones that had expanded.

Sequences were derived from PBMCs, sampled before TCRalphabeta/CD19-depleted stem cell transplant. The rearrangement links TRBV20-1 to TRBJ2-4; perhaps TRBD2 as D (6 bases). This clonotype originated in a child less than two years old with acute myeloid leukemia, due to receive a stem cell transplant. CDR3 coding DNA: TGCAGTGCCGTCCCTCATCAACGGGGAGGAAGAGGAGGTATTTACATTCAGTACTTC. Protein product: CSAVPHQRGGRGGIYIQYF.